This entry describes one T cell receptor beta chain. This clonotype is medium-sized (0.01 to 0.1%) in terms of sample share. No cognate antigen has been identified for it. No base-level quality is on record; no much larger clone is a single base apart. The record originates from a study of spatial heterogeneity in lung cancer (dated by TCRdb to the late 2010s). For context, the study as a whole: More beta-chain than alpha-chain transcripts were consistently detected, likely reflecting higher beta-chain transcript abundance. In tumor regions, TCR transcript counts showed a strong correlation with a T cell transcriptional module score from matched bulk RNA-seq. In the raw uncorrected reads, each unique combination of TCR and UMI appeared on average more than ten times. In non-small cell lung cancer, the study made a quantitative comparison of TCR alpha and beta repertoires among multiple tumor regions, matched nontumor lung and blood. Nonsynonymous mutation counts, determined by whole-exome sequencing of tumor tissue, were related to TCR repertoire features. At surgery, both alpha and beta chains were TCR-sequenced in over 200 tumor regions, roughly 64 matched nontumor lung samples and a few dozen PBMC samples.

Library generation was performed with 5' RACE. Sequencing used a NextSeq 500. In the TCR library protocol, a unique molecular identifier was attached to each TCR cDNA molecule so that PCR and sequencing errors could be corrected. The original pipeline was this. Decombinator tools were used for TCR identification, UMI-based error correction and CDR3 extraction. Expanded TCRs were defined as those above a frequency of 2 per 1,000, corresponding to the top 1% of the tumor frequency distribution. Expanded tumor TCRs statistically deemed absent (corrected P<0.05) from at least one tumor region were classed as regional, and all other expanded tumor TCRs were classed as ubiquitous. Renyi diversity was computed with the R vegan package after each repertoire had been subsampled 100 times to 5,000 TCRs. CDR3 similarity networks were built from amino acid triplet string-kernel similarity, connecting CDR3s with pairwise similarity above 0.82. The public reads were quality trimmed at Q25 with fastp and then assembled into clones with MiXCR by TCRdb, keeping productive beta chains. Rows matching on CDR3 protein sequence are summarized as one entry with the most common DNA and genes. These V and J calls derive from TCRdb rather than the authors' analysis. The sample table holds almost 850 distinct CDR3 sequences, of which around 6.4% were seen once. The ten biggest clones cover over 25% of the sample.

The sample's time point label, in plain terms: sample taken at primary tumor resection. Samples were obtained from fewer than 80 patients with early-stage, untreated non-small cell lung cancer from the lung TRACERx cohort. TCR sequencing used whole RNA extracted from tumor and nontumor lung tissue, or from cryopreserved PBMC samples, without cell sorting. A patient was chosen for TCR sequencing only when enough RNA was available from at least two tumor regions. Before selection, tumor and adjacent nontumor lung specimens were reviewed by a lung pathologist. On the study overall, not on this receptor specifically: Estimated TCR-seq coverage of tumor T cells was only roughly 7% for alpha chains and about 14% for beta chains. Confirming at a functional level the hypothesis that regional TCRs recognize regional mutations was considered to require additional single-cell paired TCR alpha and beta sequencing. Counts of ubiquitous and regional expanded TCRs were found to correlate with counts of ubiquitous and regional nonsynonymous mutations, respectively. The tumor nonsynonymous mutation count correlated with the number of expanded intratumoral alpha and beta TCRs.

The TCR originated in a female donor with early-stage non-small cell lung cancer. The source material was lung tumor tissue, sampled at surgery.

The CDR3 protein is CASSQDEGGGAFDEQFF. The DNA is TGTGCCAGCAGCCAAGACGAGGGCGGGGGGGCCTTCGATGAGCAGTTCTTC. The chain is encoded by TRBV3-1 joined to TRBJ2-1, with 9 junctional bases fitting TRBD2. Spanning cysteine to phenylalanine, the CDR3 consists of 17 amino acids. Only the CDR3 part of the read is kept: 51 bases, read in frame from the first base. CDR1 and CDR2 are drawn from the germline V gene (reference sequence): LGHDT, YNNKEL. At the junction V is shortened by 0 bases and J by 8 bases; bases outside the gene matches: 11.